A selection of T cell receptor beta chains follows, all from one sample in a study of cytotoxic CD8 clonotypes in ibrutinib-treated CLL. Some clones are missing from TCRdb's copy, which holds only in-frame ones; the method was immunoSEQ multiplex PCR. The sample lists 250,000 to 350,000 clones; around 76% were seen once. Source: PBMCs, taken at disease progression, from a patient treated with ibrutinib. The origin of the receptors is a human donor with chronic lymphocytic leukemia. CDR3s include the opening cysteine and the closing phenylalanine or tryptophan. Clone size is not always given. Where it is, it says once, few, many or a class for expanded clones.

size	V	length	J	CDR3
-	TRBV10-3	11	TRBJ1-2	CAISVGISYTF
few	TRBV10-3	13	TRBJ2-7	CAISGATSYEQYF
-	TRBV29-1	15	TRBJ1-4	CSVSTGGSTNEKLFF
-	TRBV5-1	15	TRBJ1-2	CASSRSSGQLGGYTF
-	TRBV5-1	12	TRBJ1-2	CASSLDDDGYTF
-	TRBV28	16	TRBJ2-3	CASSLIGLAATDTQYF
-	TRBV2	13	TRBJ2-7	CASSLTRNYEQYF
-	TRBV14	17	TRBJ2-6	CASSQDLRRAGANVLTF
-	TRBV2	14	TRBJ2-5	CASAEELAGETQYF
-	TRBV29-1	12	TRBJ2-7	CSARTKPYEQYF
-	TRBV7-9	14	TRBJ2-7	CASSPRDRVDEQYF
-	TRBV25-1	11	TRBJ1-1	CASSEGRWAFF
-	TRBV18	14	TRBJ2-1	CASSPLPGGYEQFF
-	TRBV28	15	TRBJ2-2	CASSPGGAGTGELFF
-	TRBV29-1	13	TRBJ2-3	CSGGEDITDTQYF
-	TRBV7-3	13	TRBJ2-7	CASSLKHTYEQYF
once	TRBV9	15	TRBJ2-1	CASSVGRGSYNEQFF
-	TRBV5-1	13	TRBJ2-7	CASSLRNGYEQYF
-	TRBV2	17	TRBJ2-3	CASSEARWRVDTDTQYF
-	TRBV29-1	14	TRBJ2-3	CSVQEGGSTDTQYF
-	TRBV11-3	15	TRBJ2-3	CASGPGLAIADTQYF
-	TRBV6-1	13	TRBJ2-2	CANLLGETGELFF
few	TRBV9	15	TRBJ2-2	CASSRRGLAAGELFF
-	TRBV19	20	TRBJ1-5	CASIAHWSSGDRGSNQPQHF
once	TRBV7-8	14	TRBJ2-7	CASSLKPRQYEQYF